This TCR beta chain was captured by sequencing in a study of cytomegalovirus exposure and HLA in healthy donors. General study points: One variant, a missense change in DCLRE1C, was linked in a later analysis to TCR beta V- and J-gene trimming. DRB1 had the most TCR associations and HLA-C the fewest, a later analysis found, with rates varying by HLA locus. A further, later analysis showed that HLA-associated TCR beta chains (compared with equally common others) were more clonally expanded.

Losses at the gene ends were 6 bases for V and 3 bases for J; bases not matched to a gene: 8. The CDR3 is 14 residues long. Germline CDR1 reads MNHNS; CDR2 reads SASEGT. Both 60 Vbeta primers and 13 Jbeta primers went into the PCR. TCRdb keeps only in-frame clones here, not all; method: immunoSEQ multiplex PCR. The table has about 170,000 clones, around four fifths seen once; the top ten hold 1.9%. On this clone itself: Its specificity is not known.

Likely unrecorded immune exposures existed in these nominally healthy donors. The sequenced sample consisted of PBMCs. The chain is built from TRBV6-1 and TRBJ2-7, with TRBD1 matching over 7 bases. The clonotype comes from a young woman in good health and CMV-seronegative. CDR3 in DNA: TGTGCCAGCAGCGCGTCGACAGGGAACTACGAGCAGTACTTC. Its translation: CASSASTGNYEQYF.